This TCR beta chain was captured by sequencing in a study of cytomegalovirus exposure and HLA in healthy donors. Study details: Caucasian-associated ancestry cluster membership applied to 75% to 85% of several hundred genotyped donors.

Study outcomes and limitations: Despite most TCR sequences being rare, some public TCRs occurred in many donors.

In the PCR, 60 Vbeta and 13 Jbeta primers were used. This table comes from immunoSEQ multiplex PCR, and its TCRdb copy is limited to in-frame clones, with some not included. The sample shows about 140,000 clones, roughly 81% of them seen only once. Concerning this clone: The antigen remains undetermined.

This TCR was sampled from a female donor in good health and CMV-seronegative. Material: PBMCs.

CDR3 nucleotide sequence: TGCGCCAGCGCGACAGGGGGTGGAAACACCATATATTTT. This gives the protein CASATGGGNTIYF. V gene TRBV5-1 combines with J gene TRBJ1-3; 9 bases match TRBD1. Trimming removed 7 bases from V and 3 bases from J; junction bases left unmatched: 2. Germline CDR1 SGHRS, CDR2 YFSETQ. This CDR3 spans 13 amino acids. Combining the CDR3 with reference TRBV5-1 and TRBJ1-3 gives the whole variable domain KAGVTQTPRYLIKTRGQQVTLSCSPISGHRSVSWYQQTPGQGLQFLFEYFSETQRNKGNFPGRFSGRQFSNSRSEMNVSTLELGDSALYLCASATGGGNTIYFGEGSWLTVV.